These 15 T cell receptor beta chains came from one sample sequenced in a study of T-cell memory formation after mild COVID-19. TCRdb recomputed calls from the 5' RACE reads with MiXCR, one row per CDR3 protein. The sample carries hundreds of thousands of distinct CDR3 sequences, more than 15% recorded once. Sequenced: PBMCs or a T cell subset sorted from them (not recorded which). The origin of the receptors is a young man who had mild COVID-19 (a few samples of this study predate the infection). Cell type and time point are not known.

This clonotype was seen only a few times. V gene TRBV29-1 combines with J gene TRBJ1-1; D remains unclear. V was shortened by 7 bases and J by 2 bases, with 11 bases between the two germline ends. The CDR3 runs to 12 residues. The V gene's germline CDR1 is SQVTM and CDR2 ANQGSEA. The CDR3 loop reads CSAKDGNTEAFF. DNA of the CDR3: TGCAGCGCCAAGGACGGAAACACTGAAGCTTTCTTT.

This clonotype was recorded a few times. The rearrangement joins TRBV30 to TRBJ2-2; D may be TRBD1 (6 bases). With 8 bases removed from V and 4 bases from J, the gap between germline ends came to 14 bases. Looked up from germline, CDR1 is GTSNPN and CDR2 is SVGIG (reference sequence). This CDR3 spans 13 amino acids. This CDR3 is CAGGLPLTGELFF. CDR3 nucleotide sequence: TGTGCCGGGGGCCTACCTCTCACCGGGGAGCTGTTTTTT. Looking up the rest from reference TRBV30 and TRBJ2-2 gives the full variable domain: SQTIHQWPATLVQPVGSPLSLECTVEGTSNPNLYWYRQAAGRGLQLLFYSVGIGQISSEVPQNLSASRPQDRQFILSSKKLLLSDSGFYLCAGGLPLTGELFFGEGSRLTVL.

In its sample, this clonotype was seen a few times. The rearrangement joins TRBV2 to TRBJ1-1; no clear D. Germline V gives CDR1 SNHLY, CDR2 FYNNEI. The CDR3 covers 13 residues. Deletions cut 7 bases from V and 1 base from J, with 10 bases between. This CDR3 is CASKHPSNTEAFF. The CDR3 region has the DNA TGTGCCAGCAAACACCCCTCGAACACTGAAGCTTTCTTT.

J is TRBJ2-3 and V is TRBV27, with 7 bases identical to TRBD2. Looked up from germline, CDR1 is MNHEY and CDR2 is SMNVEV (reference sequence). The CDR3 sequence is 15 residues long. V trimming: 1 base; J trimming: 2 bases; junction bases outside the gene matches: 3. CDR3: CASSLLGGTTDTQYF. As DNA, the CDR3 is TGTGCCAGCAGTTTATTGGGGGGGACCACAGATACGCAGTATTTT.

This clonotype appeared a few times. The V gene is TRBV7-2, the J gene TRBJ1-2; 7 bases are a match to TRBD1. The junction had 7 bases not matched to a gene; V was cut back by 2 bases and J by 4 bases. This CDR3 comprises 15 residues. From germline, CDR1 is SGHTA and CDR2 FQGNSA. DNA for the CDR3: TGTGCCAGCAGCTTATCGACAGGGAACACCTATGGCTACACCTTC. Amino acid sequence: CASSLSTGNTYGYTF.

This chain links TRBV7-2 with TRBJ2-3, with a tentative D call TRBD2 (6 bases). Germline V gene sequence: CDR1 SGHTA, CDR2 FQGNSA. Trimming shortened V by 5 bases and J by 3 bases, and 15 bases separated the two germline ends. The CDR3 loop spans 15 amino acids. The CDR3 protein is CASSLRPGGTDTQYF. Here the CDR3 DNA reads TGTGCCAGCAGCCTGCGACCCGGGGGAACAGATACGCAGTATTTT.

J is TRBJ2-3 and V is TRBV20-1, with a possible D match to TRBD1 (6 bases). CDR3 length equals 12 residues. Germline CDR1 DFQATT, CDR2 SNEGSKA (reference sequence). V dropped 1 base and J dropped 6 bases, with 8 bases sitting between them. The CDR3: CSARVGADTQYF. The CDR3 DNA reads TGCAGTGCTAGAGTGGGGGCTGATACGCAGTATTTT.

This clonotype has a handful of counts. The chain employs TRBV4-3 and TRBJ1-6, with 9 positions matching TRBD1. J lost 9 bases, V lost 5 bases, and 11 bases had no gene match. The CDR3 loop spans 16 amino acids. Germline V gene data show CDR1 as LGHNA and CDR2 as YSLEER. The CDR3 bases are TGCGCCAGCAGCTATTCCCGACAGGGGGATGGTTCACCCCTCCACTTT. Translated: CASSYSRQGDGSPLHF.

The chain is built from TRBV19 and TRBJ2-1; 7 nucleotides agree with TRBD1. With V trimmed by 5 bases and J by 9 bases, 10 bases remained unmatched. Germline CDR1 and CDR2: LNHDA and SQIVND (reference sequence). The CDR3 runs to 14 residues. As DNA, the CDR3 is TGTGCCAGTAGTGCGGACAGGATGGCCACTGAGCAGTTCTTC. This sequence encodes CASSADRMATEQFF.

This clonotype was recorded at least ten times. CDR3 region: CASSLGGDEQFF. CDR3 DNA: TGTGCCAGCAGCTTAGGGGGGGATGAGCAGTTCTTC. The chain carries TRBV7-3 and TRBJ2-1; 7 bases fit TRBD2. CDR1 and CDR2 from the germline V gene are SGHTA and FQGTGA. V lost 2 bases, J lost 8 bases, and 0 bases stayed unmatched. The CDR3 length is 12 residues.

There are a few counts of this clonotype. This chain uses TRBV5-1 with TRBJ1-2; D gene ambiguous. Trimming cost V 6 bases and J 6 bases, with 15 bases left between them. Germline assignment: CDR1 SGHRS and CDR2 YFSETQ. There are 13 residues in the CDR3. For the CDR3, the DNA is TGCGCCAGCACGAGCGGGGAAGAGAATGGCTACACCTTC. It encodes CASTSGEENGYTF.

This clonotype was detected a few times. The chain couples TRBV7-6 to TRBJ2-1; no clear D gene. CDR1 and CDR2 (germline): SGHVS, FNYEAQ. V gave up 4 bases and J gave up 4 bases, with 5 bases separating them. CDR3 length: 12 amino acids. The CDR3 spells CASSSTYNEQFF. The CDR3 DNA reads TGTGCCAGCAGCTCCACATACAATGAGCAGTTCTTC.

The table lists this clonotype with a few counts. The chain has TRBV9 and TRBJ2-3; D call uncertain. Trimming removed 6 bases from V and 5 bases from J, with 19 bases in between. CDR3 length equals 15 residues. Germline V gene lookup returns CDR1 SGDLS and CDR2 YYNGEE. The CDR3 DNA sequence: TGTGCCAGCACTACGGGCCCCCGAGCAGGAGATACGCAGTATTTT. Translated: CASTTGPRAGDTQYF.

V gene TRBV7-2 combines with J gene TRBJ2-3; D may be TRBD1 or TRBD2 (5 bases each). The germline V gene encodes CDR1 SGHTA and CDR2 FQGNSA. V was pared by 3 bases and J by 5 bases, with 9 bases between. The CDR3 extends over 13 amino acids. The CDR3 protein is CASSLGVIDTQYF. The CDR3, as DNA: TGTGCCAGCAGCTTGGGGGTCATAGATACGCAGTATTTT.

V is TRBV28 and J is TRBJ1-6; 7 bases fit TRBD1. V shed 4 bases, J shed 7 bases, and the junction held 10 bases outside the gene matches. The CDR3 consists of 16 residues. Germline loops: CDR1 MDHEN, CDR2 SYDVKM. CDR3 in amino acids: CASSYAEDRVNSPLHF. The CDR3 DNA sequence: TGTGCCAGCAGTTATGCGGAAGACAGGGTGAATTCACCCCTCCACTTT.